Listed below are T cell receptor beta chains from one sample, sequenced in a study of blood T cell repertoires in COVID-19. The data were produced by immunoSEQ multiplex PCR, yet TCRdb's version contains in-frame clones alone and is incomplete. The data show around 270,000 clones, 88% seen once. The material sequenced was PBMCs or T cells enriched from blood (not recorded which). All receptors derive from a woman between 40 and 50 years old who had been exposed to COVID-19. The CDR3 runs from the conserved cysteine through the conserved F or W. A D gene is named only where the DNA matches it firmly. Rows give clone size only sometimes, using once, few, many, or a class for an expanded clone.

clone size: NA; J gene: TRBJ2-7; D gene: TRBD1; V gene: TRBV30; CDR3 DNA: TGTGCCTGGAGTTCCACAGGGGGCGAGCAGTACTTC; CDR3 protein: CAWSSTGGEQYF
clone size: NA; J gene: TRBJ1-1; D gene: TRBD1; V gene: TRBV7-9; CDR3 DNA: TGTGCCAGCAGCCCGGGACAGGTCGGGGCTGAAGCTTTCTTT; CDR3 protein: CASSPGQVGAEAFF
clone size: NA; J gene: TRBJ2-1; D gene: NA; V gene: TRBV27; CDR3 DNA: TGTGCCAGCAGTTTCGGGGGAGGCCGGGAGTTTGAGCAGTTCTTC; CDR3 protein: CASSFGGGREFEQFF
clone size: NA; J gene: TRBJ2-1; D gene: TRBD2; V gene: TRBV7-9; CDR3 DNA: TGTGCCAGCAGTCGTAGCGGGGGCCTTTACAATGAGCAGTTCTTC; CDR3 protein: CASSRSGGLYNEQFF
clone size: few; J gene: TRBJ2-7; D gene: TRBD2; V gene: TRBV7-2; CDR3 DNA: TGTGCCAGCAGCACCGGACTAGCGGGGGGGAACCACGAGCAGTACTTC; CDR3 protein: CASSTGLAGGNHEQYF
clone size: NA; J gene: TRBJ1-2; D gene: NA; V gene: TRBV5-4; CDR3 DNA: TGTGCCAGCAGAACCGGAGAGCACTACACCTTC; CDR3 protein: CASRTGEHYTF
clone size: NA; J gene: TRBJ2-7; D gene: TRBD2; V gene: TRBV28; CDR3 DNA: TGTGCCAGCAGTCCCCCTTGGGAGGGCTCCTACGAGCAGTACTTC; CDR3 protein: CASSPPWEGSYEQYF
clone size: NA; J gene: TRBJ1-4; D gene: NA; V gene: TRBV5-1; CDR3 DNA: TGCGCCAGCAGCCCCAGCCACCAGGGCGTTGGAGAAAAACTGTTTTTT; CDR3 protein: CASSPSHQGVGEKLFF
clone size: NA; J gene: TRBJ2-5; D gene: TRBD2; V gene: TRBV7-6; CDR3 DNA: TGTGCCAGCAGCCTTTACAGATATCTACCTAGCGGGGGACAAGAGACCCAGTACTTC; CDR3 protein: CASSLYRYLPSGGQETQYF
clone size: NA; J gene: TRBJ1-3; D gene: NA; V gene: TRBV5-1; CDR3 DNA: TGTGCCAGCAGCTTGGGCTCTCGGGGGGGTTCTGGAAACACCATATATTTT; CDR3 protein: CASSLGSRGGSGNTIYF
clone size: NA; J gene: TRBJ2-3; D gene: NA; V gene: TRBV21-1; CDR3 DNA: TGTGCCAGCCCAAAGGATTGGCTAGCGGGTCGGGATACGCAGTATTTT; CDR3 protein: CASPKDWLAGRDTQYF
clone size: NA; J gene: TRBJ2-1; D gene: TRBD1; V gene: TRBV28; CDR3 DNA: TGTGCCAGCAGCCGGGACAGCGCCTACAATGAGCAGTTCTTC; CDR3 protein: CASSRDSAYNEQFF
clone size: NA; J gene: TRBJ1-5; D gene: NA; V gene: TRBV12-3/TRBV12-4; CDR3 DNA: TGTGCCAGCAGTTTGGGGGGTCTCGGGCCCCAGCATTTT; CDR3 protein: CASSLGGLGPQHF
clone size: NA; J gene: TRBJ2-1; D gene: NA; V gene: TRBV7-2; CDR3 DNA: TGTGCCAGCAGCTCTCAGACAGGAAACAATGAGCAGTTCTTC; CDR3 protein: CASSSQTGNNEQFF
clone size: few; J gene: TRBJ1-2; D gene: NA; V gene: TRBV6-1; CDR3 DNA: TGTGCCAGCAGTGAACGGGATTATGGCTACACCTTC; CDR3 protein: CASSERDYGYTF
clone size: NA; J gene: TRBJ1-2; D gene: TRBD1; V gene: TRBV28; CDR3 DNA: TGTGCCAGCAGTTTACGCGGGACAGTGAAAAACTATGGCTACACCTTC; CDR3 protein: CASSLRGTVKNYGYTF
clone size: NA; J gene: TRBJ1-6; D gene: NA; V gene: TRBV4-1; CDR3 DNA: TGCGCCAGCAGCCCCTCGGAGGACGCTTACGGAAATTCACCCCTCCACTTT; CDR3 protein: CASSPSEDAYGNSPLHF
clone size: NA; J gene: TRBJ1-6; D gene: TRBD1; V gene: TRBV5-1; CDR3 DNA: TGCGCCAGCAGCTCCCGGGGACAGGGCGTATCACCCCTCCACTTT; CDR3 protein: CASSSRGQGVSPLHF
clone size: NA; J gene: TRBJ1-5; D gene: NA; V gene: TRBV7-2; CDR3 DNA: TGTGCCAGCAGCCTAGGACACATAAGCAATCAGCCCCAGCATTTT; CDR3 protein: CASSLGHISNQPQHF
clone size: NA; J gene: TRBJ1-1; D gene: TRBD1; V gene: TRBV30; CDR3 DNA: TGTGCCTGGACCCCACTGGGACAGGGCTACACTGAAGCTTTCTTT; CDR3 protein: CAWTPLGQGYTEAFF
clone size: NA; J gene: TRBJ1-2; D gene: TRBD1; V gene: TRBV25-1; CDR3 DNA: TGTGCCAGCAGTGAAGGTCCGGGACAGGGGGTCTTTAACTATGGCTACACCTTC; CDR3 protein: CASSEGPGQGVFNYGYTF
clone size: few; J gene: TRBJ1-4; D gene: NA; V gene: TRBV2; CDR3 DNA: TGTGCCAGCAGTAAACCGGGCGGCGGGGTGGTGCTGCGGGGAGGACGAACTAATGAAAAACTGTTTTTT; CDR3 protein: CASSKPGGGVVLRGGRTNEKLFF
clone size: NA; J gene: TRBJ1-1; D gene: NA; V gene: TRBV21-1; CDR3 DNA: TGTGCCAGCAGCAATAACGCCAGTGAGAACACTGAAGCTTTCTTT; CDR3 protein: CASSNNASENTEAFF
clone size: NA; J gene: TRBJ2-1; D gene: NA; V gene: TRBV6-5; CDR3 DNA: TGTGCCACCCTTTCGACGCTCGGGGATGAGCAGTTCTTC; CDR3 protein: CATLSTLGDEQFF
clone size: NA; J gene: TRBJ2-1; D gene: NA; V gene: TRBV6-5; CDR3 DNA: TGTGCCAGCAGTTACAGAGTGTACAATGAGCAGTTCTTC; CDR3 protein: CASSYRVYNEQFF
clone size: NA; J gene: TRBJ1-1; D gene: TRBD1; V gene: TRBV5-1; CDR3 DNA: TGCGCCAGCAGCTTACGGACAGGGGCTATCGGCACTGAAGCTTTCTTT; CDR3 protein: CASSLRTGAIGTEAFF
clone size: NA; J gene: TRBJ1-5; D gene: NA; V gene: TRBV4-1; CDR3 DNA: TGCGCCAGCAGCCAGTTGACAGTCGGTCCCCAGCATTTT; CDR3 protein: CASSQLTVGPQHF
clone size: NA; J gene: TRBJ2-3; D gene: NA; V gene: TRBV18; CDR3 DNA: TGTGCCAGCTCACCAAAGCTTTCACAGATTTCTAGCACAGATACGCAGTATTTT; CDR3 protein: CASSPKLSQISSTDTQYF
clone size: NA; J gene: TRBJ1-1; D gene: NA; V gene: TRBV13; CDR3 DNA: TGTGCCAGCAGAGGACAGACTGAAAACACTGAAGCTTTCTTT; CDR3 protein: CASRGQTENTEAFF
clone size: NA; J gene: TRBJ1-1; D gene: NA; V gene: TRBV12-3/TRBV12-4; CDR3 DNA: TGTGCCAGCTCAGGGAACTGGGGCACTGAAGCTTTCTTT; CDR3 protein: CASSGNWGTEAFF
clone size: NA; J gene: TRBJ2-3; D gene: NA; V gene: TRBV28; CDR3 DNA: TGTGCCAGCAGTTATGCTACCCTGACTAATACGCCAGATACGCAGTATTTT; CDR3 protein: CASSYATLTNTPDTQYF
clone size: once; J gene: TRBJ1-3; D gene: NA; V gene: TRBV6-5; CDR3 DNA: TGTGCCACCGACAGGCTCCCGAAGGGAAACACCATATATTTT; CDR3 protein: CATDRLPKGNTIYF
clone size: few; J gene: TRBJ2-1; D gene: TRBD2; V gene: TRBV11-2; CDR3 DNA: TGTGCCAGCAGCTTAGGGGTAGCGGGGGGCCCCGAGCAGTTCTTC; CDR3 protein: CASSLGVAGGPEQFF
clone size: NA; J gene: TRBJ2-1; D gene: TRBD2; V gene: TRBV6-4; CDR3 DNA: TGTGCCAGCACTGACTCAGCGGGAGGGCCGGCTGAGCAGTTCTTC; CDR3 protein: CASTDSAGGPAEQFF
clone size: NA; J gene: TRBJ2-3; D gene: TRBD2; V gene: TRBV7-9; CDR3 DNA: TGTGCCAGCATCCGGGAGGCAGATACGCAGTATTTT; CDR3 protein: CASIREADTQYF
clone size: NA; J gene: TRBJ1-6; D gene: TRBD1; V gene: TRBV9; CDR3 DNA: TGTGCCAGCAGGGCCGGGACAGGGAACTCACCCCTCCACTTT; CDR3 protein: CASRAGTGNSPLHF
clone size: NA; J gene: TRBJ1-1; D gene: NA; V gene: TRBV12-5; CDR3 DNA: TGTGCTAGTGGTTTGGTACAGGGCGAAGCTTTCTTT; CDR3 protein: CASGLVQGEAFF
clone size: NA; J gene: TRBJ2-4; D gene: TRBD1; V gene: TRBV29-1; CDR3 DNA: TGCAGCGTCCAGGGGGCCTTAGCCAAAAACATTCAGTACTTC; CDR3 protein: CSVQGALAKNIQYF
clone size: few; J gene: TRBJ2-3; D gene: TRBD1; V gene: TRBV6-2/TRBV6-3; CDR3 DNA: TGTGCCAGCAGTACCGGGACAGGGGGCGCAGATACGCAGTATTTT; CDR3 protein: CASSTGTGGADTQYF
clone size: NA; J gene: TRBJ2-5; D gene: NA; V gene: TRBV7-9; CDR3 DNA: TGTGCCAGCAGCTTGGGGGCTCGCGTGGGCTTCCAAGAGACCCAGTACTTC; CDR3 protein: CASSLGARVGFQETQYF
clone size: NA; J gene: TRBJ2-1; D gene: TRBD2; V gene: TRBV20-1; CDR3 DNA: TGCAGTGCTAGTAGCGGGAGGGCCCCCGGCGTAAATGAGCAGTTCTTC; CDR3 protein: CSASSGRAPGVNEQFF
clone size: NA; J gene: TRBJ2-1; D gene: TRBD1; V gene: TRBV24-1; CDR3 DNA: TGTGCCACCAGTGACAGGACAGGGGGTTTCAATGAGCAGTTCTTC; CDR3 protein: CATSDRTGGFNEQFF
clone size: NA; J gene: TRBJ1-2; D gene: NA; V gene: TRBV6-2/TRBV6-3; CDR3 DNA: TGTGCCAGCAGTTCCTACGCCATCGGGGTCTACACCTTC; CDR3 protein: CASSSYAIGVYTF
clone size: NA; J gene: TRBJ1-1; D gene: NA; V gene: TRBV6-5; CDR3 DNA: TGTGCCAGCAGGGGGGGGGCCGAAGCTTTCTTT; CDR3 protein: CASRGGAEAFF
clone size: NA; J gene: TRBJ1-2; D gene: NA; V gene: TRBV16; CDR3 DNA: TGTGCCAGCAGCCAATATAGGGCGGGGATCTATGGCTACACCTTC; CDR3 protein: CASSQYRAGIYGYTF
clone size: NA; J gene: TRBJ2-5; D gene: NA; V gene: TRBV11-2; CDR3 DNA: TGTGCCAGCAGCAAAGGGGTTGGGGAGACCCAGTACTTC; CDR3 protein: CASSKGVGETQYF
clone size: NA; J gene: TRBJ2-2; D gene: NA; V gene: TRBV7-9; CDR3 DNA: TGTGCCAGCAGCTTGGTCAGGGTCCCGAACACCGGGGAGCTGTTTTTT; CDR3 protein: CASSLVRVPNTGELFF
clone size: NA; J gene: TRBJ2-3; D gene: TRBD1; V gene: TRBV11-1; CDR3 DNA: TGTGCCAGCAGCTTAAATTGGCAGGGGGCGCGACTTACGCAGTATTTT; CDR3 protein: CASSLNWQGARLTQYF
clone size: few; J gene: TRBJ1-5; D gene: NA; V gene: TRBV2; CDR3 DNA: TGTGCCAGCAGTGCTCGGCCCGGCGGGAGCAATCAGCCCCAGCATTTT; CDR3 protein: CASSARPGGSNQPQHF
clone size: NA; J gene: TRBJ2-2; D gene: TRBD1; V gene: TRBV18; CDR3 DNA: TGTGCCAGCTCAGCGGACAGGGCGAACACCGGGGAGCTGTTTTTT; CDR3 protein: CASSADRANTGELFF